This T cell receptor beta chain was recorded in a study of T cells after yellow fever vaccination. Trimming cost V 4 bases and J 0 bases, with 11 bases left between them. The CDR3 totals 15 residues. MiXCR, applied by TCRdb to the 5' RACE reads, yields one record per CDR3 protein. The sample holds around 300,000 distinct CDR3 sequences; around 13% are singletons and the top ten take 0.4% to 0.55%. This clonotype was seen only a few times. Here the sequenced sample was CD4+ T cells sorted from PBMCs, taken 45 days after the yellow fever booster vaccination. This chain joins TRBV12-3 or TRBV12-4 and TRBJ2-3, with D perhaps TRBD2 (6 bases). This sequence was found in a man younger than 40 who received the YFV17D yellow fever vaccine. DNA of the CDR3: TGTGCCAGCAGTTCCTACGGGACTAGCACAGATACGCAGTATTTT. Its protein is CASSSYGTSTDTQYF.